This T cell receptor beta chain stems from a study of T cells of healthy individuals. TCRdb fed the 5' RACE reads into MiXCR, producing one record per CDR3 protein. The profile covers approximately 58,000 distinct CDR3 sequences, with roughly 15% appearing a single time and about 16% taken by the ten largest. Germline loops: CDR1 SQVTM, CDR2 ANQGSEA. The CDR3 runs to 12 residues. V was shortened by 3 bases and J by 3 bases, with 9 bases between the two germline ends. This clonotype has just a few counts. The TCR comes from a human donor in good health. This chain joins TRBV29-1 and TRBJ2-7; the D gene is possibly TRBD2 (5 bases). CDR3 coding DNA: TGCAGCGTTGAGTATGGAGGCTACGAGCAGTACTTC. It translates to CSVEYGGYEQYF.